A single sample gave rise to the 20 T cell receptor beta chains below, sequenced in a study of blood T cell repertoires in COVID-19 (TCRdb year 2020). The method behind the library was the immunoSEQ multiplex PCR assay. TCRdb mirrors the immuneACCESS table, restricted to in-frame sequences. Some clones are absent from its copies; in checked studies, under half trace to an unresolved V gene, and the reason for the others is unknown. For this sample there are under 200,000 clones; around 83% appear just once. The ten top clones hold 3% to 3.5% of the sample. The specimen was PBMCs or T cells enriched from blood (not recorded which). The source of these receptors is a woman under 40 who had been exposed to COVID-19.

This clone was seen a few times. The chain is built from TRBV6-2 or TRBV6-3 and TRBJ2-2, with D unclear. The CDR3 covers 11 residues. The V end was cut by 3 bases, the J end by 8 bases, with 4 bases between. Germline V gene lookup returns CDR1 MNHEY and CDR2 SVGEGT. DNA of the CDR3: TGTGCCAGCAGTTATCCGGGGGAGCTGTTTTTT. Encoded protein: CASSYPGELFF.

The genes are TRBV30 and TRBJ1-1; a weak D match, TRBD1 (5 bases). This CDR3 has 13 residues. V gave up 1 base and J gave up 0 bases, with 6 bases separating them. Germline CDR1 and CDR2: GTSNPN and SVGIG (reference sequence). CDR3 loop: CAWSADMNTEAFF. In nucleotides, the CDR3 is TGTGCCTGGAGTGCGGACATGAACACTGAAGCTTTCTTT.

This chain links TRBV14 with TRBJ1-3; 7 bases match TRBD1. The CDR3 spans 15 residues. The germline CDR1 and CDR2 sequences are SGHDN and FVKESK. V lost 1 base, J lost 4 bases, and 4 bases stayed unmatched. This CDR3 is CASSQGTGYGNTIYF. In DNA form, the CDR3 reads TGTGCCAGCAGCCAAGGGACAGGTTACGGAAACACCATATATTTT. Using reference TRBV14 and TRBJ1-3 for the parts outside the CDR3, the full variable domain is EAGVTQFPSHSVIEKGQTVTLRCDPISGHDNLYWYRRVMGKEIKFLLHFVKESKQDESGMPNNRFLAERTGGTYSTLKVQPAELEDSGVYFCASSQGTGYGNTIYFGEGSWLTVV.

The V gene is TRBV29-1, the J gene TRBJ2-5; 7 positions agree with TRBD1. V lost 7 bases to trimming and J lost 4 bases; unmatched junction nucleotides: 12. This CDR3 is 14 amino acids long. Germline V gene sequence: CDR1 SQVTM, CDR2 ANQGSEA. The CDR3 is CSAHEGQLGETQYF. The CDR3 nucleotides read TGCAGCGCTCATGAGGGACAGCTTGGAGAGACCCAGTACTTC.

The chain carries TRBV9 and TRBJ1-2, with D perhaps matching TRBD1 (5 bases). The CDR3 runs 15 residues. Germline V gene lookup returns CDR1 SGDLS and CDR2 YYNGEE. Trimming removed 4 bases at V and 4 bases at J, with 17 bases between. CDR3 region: CASSSFQGGVYGYTF. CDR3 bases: TGTGCCAGCAGCTCGTTCCAGGGAGGAGTCTATGGCTACACCTTC.

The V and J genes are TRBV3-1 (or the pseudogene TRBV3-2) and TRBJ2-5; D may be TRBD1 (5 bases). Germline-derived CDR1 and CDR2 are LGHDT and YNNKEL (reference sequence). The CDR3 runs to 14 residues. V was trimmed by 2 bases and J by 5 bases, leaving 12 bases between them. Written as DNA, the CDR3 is TGTGCCAGCAGCCAATTAGTGGCAGGGGAGACCCAGTACTTC. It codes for CASSQLVAGETQYF.

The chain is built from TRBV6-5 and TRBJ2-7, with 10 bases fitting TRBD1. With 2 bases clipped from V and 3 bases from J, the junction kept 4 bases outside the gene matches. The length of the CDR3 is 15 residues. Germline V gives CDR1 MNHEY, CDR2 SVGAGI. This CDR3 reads CASSYQGQGYYEQYF. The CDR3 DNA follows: TGTGCCAGCAGTTACCAGGGACAGGGGTACTACGAGCAGTACTTC.

In DNA form, the CDR3 reads TGCGCCAGCAGCCAAGGGAAGGGGACAGATTATAGCAATCAGCCCCAGCATTTT. Protein product: CASSQGKGTDYSNQPQHF. The chain joins TRBV4-1 to TRBJ1-5, with 7 bases fitting TRBD1. This CDR3 is 18 amino acids long. The V segment lost 1 base and the J segment 0 bases; nucleotides outside the gene matches: 9. Germline lookup yields CDR1 MGHRA and CDR2 YSYEKL.

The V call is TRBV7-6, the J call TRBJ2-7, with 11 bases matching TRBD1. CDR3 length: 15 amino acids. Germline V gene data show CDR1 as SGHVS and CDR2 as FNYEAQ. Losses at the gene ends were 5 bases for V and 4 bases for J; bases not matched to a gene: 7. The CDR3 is CASSRYGQGAYEQYF. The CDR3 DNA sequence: TGTGCCAGCAGCCGATATGGACAGGGGGCATACGAGCAGTACTTC.

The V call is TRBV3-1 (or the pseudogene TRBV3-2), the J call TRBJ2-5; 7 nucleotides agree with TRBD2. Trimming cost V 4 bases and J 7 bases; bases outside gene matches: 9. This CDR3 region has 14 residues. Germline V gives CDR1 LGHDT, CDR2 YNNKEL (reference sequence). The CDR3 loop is CASSPAGVSGTQYF. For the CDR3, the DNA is TGTGCCAGCAGCCCGGCGGGGGTCAGTGGGACCCAGTACTTC.

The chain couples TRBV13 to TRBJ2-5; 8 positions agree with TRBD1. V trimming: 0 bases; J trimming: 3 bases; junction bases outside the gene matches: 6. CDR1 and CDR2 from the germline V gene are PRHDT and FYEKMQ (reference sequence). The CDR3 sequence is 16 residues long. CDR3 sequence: CASSLGQGVVEETQYF. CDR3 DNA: TGTGCCAGCAGCTTAGGACAGGGGGTGGTCGAAGAGACCCAGTACTTC.

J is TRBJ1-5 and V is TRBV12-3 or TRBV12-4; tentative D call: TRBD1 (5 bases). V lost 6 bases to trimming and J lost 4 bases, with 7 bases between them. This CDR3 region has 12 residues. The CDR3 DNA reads TGTGCCAGCAGACCAGGGAATCAGCCCCAGCATTTT. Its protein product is CASRPGNQPQHF.

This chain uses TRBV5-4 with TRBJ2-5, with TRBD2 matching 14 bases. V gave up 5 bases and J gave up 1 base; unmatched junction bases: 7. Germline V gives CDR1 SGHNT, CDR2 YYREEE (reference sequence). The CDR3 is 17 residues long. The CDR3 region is CASRPGLAGGPQETQYF. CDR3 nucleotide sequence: TGTGCCAGCAGACCAGGACTAGCGGGGGGACCCCAAGAGACCCAGTACTTC.

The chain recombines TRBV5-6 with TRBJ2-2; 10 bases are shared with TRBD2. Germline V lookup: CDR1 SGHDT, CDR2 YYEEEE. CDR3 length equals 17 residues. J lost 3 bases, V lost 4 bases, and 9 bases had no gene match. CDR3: CASSARRSGGDTGELFF. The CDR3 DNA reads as TGTGCCAGCAGCGCCCGGAGGAGCGGGGGGGACACCGGGGAGCTGTTTTTT. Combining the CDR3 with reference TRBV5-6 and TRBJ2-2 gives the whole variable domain DAGVTQSPTHLIKTRGQQVTLRCSPKSGHDTVSWYQQALGQGPQFIFQYYEEEERQRGNFPDRFSGHQFPNYSSELNVNALLLGDSALYLCASSARRSGGDTGELFFGEGSRLTVL.

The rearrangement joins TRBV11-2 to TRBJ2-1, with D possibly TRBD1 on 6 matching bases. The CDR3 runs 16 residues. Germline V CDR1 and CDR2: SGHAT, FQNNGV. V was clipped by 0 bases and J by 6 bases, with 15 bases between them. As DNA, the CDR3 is TGTGCCAGCAGCTTAGATTTAACAGGGAAGGGCAATGAGCAGTTCTTC. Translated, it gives CASSLDLTGKGNEQFF.

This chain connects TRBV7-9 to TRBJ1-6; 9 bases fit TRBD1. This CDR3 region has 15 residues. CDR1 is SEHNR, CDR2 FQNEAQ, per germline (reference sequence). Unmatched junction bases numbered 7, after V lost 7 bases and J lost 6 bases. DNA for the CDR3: TGTGCCAGCATATCACAGGGGGCCTCTAATTCACCCCTCCACTTT. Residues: CASISQGASNSPLHF. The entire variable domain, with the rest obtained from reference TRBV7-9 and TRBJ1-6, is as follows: DTGVSQNPRHKITKRGQNVTFRCDPISEHNRLYWYRQTLGQGPEFLTYFQNEAQLEKSRLLSDRFSAERPKGSFSTLEIQRTEQGDSAMYLCASISQGASNSPLHFGNGTRLTVT.

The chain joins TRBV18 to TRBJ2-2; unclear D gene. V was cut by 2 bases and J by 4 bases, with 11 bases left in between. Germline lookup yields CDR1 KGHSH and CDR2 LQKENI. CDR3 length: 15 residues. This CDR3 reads CASSPAASLTGELFF. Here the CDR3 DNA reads TGTGCCAGCTCACCAGCGGCCAGCCTCACCGGGGAGCTGTTTTTT.

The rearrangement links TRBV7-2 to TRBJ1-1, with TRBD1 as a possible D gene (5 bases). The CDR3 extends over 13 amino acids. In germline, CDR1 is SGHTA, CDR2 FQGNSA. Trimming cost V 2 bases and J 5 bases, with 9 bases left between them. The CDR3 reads CASSLLGGTEAFF. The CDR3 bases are TGTGCCAGCAGCTTATTGGGGGGGACTGAAGCTTTCTTT. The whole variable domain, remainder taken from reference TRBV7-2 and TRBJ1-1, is GAGVSQSPSNKVTEKGKDVELRCDPISGHTALYWYRQSLGQGLEFLIYFQGNSAPDKSGLPSDRFSAERTGGSVSTLTIQRTQQEDSAVYLCASSLLGGTEAFFGQGTRLTVV.

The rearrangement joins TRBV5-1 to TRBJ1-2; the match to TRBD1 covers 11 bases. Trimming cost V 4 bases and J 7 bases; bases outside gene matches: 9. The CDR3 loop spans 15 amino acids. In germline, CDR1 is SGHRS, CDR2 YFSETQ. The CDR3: CASSHGRTGGPGYTF. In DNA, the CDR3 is TGCGCCAGCAGCCACGGGAGGACAGGGGGCCCTGGCTACACCTTC.

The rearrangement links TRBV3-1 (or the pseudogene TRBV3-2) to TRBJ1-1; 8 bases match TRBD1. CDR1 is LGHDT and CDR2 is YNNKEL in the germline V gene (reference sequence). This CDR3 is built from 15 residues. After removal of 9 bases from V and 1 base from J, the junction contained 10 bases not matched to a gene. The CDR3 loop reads CASRPEDRANTEAFF. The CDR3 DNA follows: TGTGCCAGTCGACCCGAGGACAGGGCGAACACTGAAGCTTTCTTT.